The entry below describes one TCR beta chain. Its antigen remains unknown. This entry is derived from a study of cytomegalovirus exposure and HLA in healthy donors. Study-level findings and limits: Reportedly, fewer N-insertions than the 666-donor mean appeared in an Asian-associated ancestry cluster in a later analysis.

The PCR ran on 60 Vbeta and 13 Jbeta primers. The repertoire was sequenced with immunoSEQ multiplex PCR; TCRdb's copy has only in-frame clones and lacks some. Counted here are about 240,000 clones, 82% occurring once; the ten biggest clones make up around 5.7%. V lost 6 bases and J 5 bases, leaving 13 bases between the germline ends. CDR1 and CDR2 (germline): MNHEY, SMNVEV (reference sequence). There are 13 residues in the CDR3. The genes are TRBV27 and TRBJ2-5; D is ambiguous. The material sequenced was PBMCs. This clonotype originated in a woman between 35 and 50 years old in good health and CMV-seropositive. CDR3 loop: CASSPGLWETQYF. The CDR3 DNA is TGTGCCAGCAGCCCCGGGTTATGGGAGACCCAGTACTTC.